These T cell receptor beta chains were read from a single sample in a study of OX40 agonist ivuxolimab in advanced cancers. The table came from immunoSEQ multiplex PCR; TCRdb's copy has only in-frame clones and leaves some out. This table has around 46,000 clones, around nine tenths appearing once. The sample in question was CD4+ or CD8+ T cells sorted from blood, obtained in a trial of the OX40 agonist ivuxolimab. Receptors originate from an adult with an advanced solid tumor such as melanoma, head and neck, liver or kidney cancer. Both conserved end residues are part of each CDR3. D genes are given only for firm matches. Size is omitted from some rows. Given values are once, few, many or a class for expanded clones.

j_gene,v_gene,abundance,d_gene,CDR3nt,CDR3aa
TRBJ1-2,TRBV28,-,-,TGTGCCAGCAGTCCTAACTATGGCTACACCTTC,CASSPNYGYTF
TRBJ1-6,TRBV19,-,-,TGTGCCAGTAGAGGGGAAAATTCACCCCTCCACTTT,CASRGENSPLHF
TRBJ1-1,TRBV4-2,-,-,TGTGCCAGCAGCGCGAATCCAGGGGTCACTGAAGCTTTCTTT,CASSANPGVTEAFF
TRBJ1-4,TRBV5-4,-,-,TGTGCCAGCAGCTTCAAGGGGGGTTATGAAAAACTGTTTTTT,CASSFKGGYEKLFF
TRBJ2-1,TRBV2,once,-,TGTGCCAGCAGTCTTCGGCAGTCGTTGATCGAGCAGTTCTTC,CASSLRQSLIEQFF
TRBJ2-5,TRBV19,-,-,TGTGCCAGTAGTTCAGGGGCGACAATGGCGGAGACCCAGTACTTC,CASSSGATMAETQYF
TRBJ2-7,TRBV19,-,-,TGTGCCAGTAGTATTGGCGGGCAGGTCCACTACGAGCAGTACTTC,CASSIGGQVHYEQYF
TRBJ2-7,TRBV6-5,-,TRBD1,TGTGCCAGCAGTTCGGACAGGGGAAAAAACGAGCAGTACTTC,CASSSDRGKNEQYF
TRBJ2-6,TRBV28,-,-,TGTGCCAGCAGATCCCTTCCCGACCTGGCCAATTTTGGGGCCAACGTCCTGACTTTC,CASRSLPDLANFGANVLTF
TRBJ2-7,TRBV19,-,TRBD1,TGTGCCAGTAGCCTGACAGGGGGCAATACCTACGAGCAGTACTTC,CASSLTGGNTYEQYF
TRBJ1-1,TRBV29-1,-,-,TGCAGCGTTGAAGGGTCGGCCCCCAAGGCGGCGGAAGCTTTCTTT,CSVEGSAPKAAEAFF
TRBJ1-1,TRBV11-2,-,-,TGTGCCAGCAGCCCCCTGAACACTGAAGCTTTCTTT,CASSPLNTEAFF
TRBJ1-5,TRBV27,-,-,TGTGCCAGCAGTCCCCGCGCAGGGTGGAATCAGCCCCAGCATTTT,CASSPRAGWNQPQHF
TRBJ1-4,TRBV6-6,-,-,TGTGCCAGCTACAGGGAGGAAAAACTGTTTTTT,CASYREEKLFF
TRBJ1-4,TRBV6-5,-,-,TGTGCCAGCAGTCTCACAGGGATTGATGAAAAACTGTTTTTT,CASSLTGIDEKLFF
TRBJ1-5,TRBV9,-,-,TGTGCCAGCAGCGCGGGACTTGGGCATCAGCCCCAGCATTTT,CASSAGLGHQPQHF
TRBJ2-7,TRBV5-6,-,-,TGTGCCAGCAGCCCCCCGGGGAGCTTGAGCTCCTACGAGCAGTACTTC,CASSPPGSLSSYEQYF
TRBJ2-3,TRBV4-1,-,-,TGCGCCAGCAGCCAAGATGGGGGGGGGCCAGATACGCAGTATTTT,CASSQDGGGPDTQYF
TRBJ2-5,TRBV5-6,-,-,TGTGCCAGCAGCTTTTGGACAGCTGAGACCCAGTACTTC,CASSFWTAETQYF
TRBJ1-1,TRBV29-1,few,TRBD1,TGCAGCGTTTGGGGGGACAGATGGACTGAAGCTTTCTTT,CSVWGDRWTEAFF
TRBJ1-1,TRBV4-3,few,-,TGCGCCAGCAGCCAAGATCTTGAGGGCCTCAGCGCTTTCTTT,CASSQDLEGLSAFF
TRBJ2-7,TRBV27,medium-sized,-,TGTGCCAGCAGTCCGAACCCGGGAGTGGGATTTGAGCAGTACTTC,CASSPNPGVGFEQYF
TRBJ1-2,TRBV19,-,-,TGTGCCAGTAGTATTTCGGGGTGGGGCTACACCTTC,CASSISGWGYTF
TRBJ1-1,TRBV7-8,-,-,TGTGCCAGCAGTTTTAGACCCTTGGGGGGCTATAACACTGAAGCTTTCTTT,CASSFRPLGGYNTEAFF
TRBJ2-1,TRBV10-3,-,-,TGTGCCGCCCTCGGGGGAAATGAGCAGTTCTTC,CAALGGNEQFF
TRBJ1-1,TRBV4-1,-,TRBD1,TGCGCCAGCAGCCAATCACAGGGGCTCAGGGCGGGGACTGAAGCTTTCTTT,CASSQSQGLRAGTEAFF
TRBJ2-2,TRBV7-3,few,-,TGTGCCAGCAGCTGGTCTGGGGGCAGGGTTGCCGGGGAGCTGTTTTTT,CASSWSGGRVAGELFF
TRBJ2-7,TRBV4-3,-,-,TGCGCCAGCAGCCAAGACAGGCCTACCGAGCAGTACTTC,CASSQDRPTEQYF
TRBJ1-2,TRBV27,-,-,TGTGCCAGCAGCCAGTACCCCTCGACGGGCGGCTACACCTTC,CASSQYPSTGGYTF
TRBJ2-7,TRBV28,-,-,TGTGCCAGCAGTTTACTTACTAGGGGGTTCAACGAGCAGTACTTC,CASSLLTRGFNEQYF
TRBJ1-4,TRBV11-1,-,-,TGTGCCAGCAGCGACAGTCCTAATGAAAAACTGTTTTTT,CASSDSPNEKLFF
TRBJ1-2,TRBV5-1,-,-,TGCGCCAGCACCCGGGGGGGGTATGGCTACACCTTC,CASTRGGYGYTF
TRBJ1-6,TRBV28,-,TRBD1,TGTGCCAGCAGTTTAGGGACAGGGGGAAGGTCCTATAATTCACCCCTCCACTTT,CASSLGTGGRSYNSPLHF
TRBJ2-1,TRBV4-3,-,TRBD1,TGCGCCAGCAGCCATACCGGGACAGGAGACAATGAGCAGTTCTTC,CASSHTGTGDNEQFF
TRBJ2-5,TRBV2,-,-,TGTGCCAGCAGTGAAGCGGCCCTAATCGAGACCCAGTACTTC,CASSEAALIETQYF
TRBJ2-7,TRBV11-2,once,TRBD2,TGTGCCAGCAGCTTAGCCCCGGGGGGGGGCCAATACGAGCAGTACTTC,CASSLAPGGGQYEQYF